The 5 T cell receptor beta chains presented below share a single source sample, sequenced in a study of CD8 T cells in Susac syndrome. It was with random hexamers that 0.5 to 1 ug RNA was reverse transcribed. TCRdb passed the immunoSEQ multiplex PCR reads through MiXCR, listing each CDR3 protein once. The sample shows roughly 400,000 distinct CDR3 sequences, around 85% of them seen only once. Sequences were obtained from CD8+ T cells from PBMCs. These receptors came from a human donor with multiple sclerosis.

This chain joins TRBV7-8 and TRBJ2-5; D not resolved. In germline, CDR1 is SGHVS, CDR2 FQNEAQ. The CDR3 contains 14 residues. V was shortened by 0 bases and J by 5 bases, with 10 bases between the two germline ends. CDR3 loop: CASSLAPGLETQYF. The CDR3 DNA sequence: TGTGCCAGCAGCTTAGCGCCCGGGTTGGAGACCCAGTACTTC. The entire variable domain, with the rest obtained from reference TRBV7-8 and TRBJ2-5, is as follows: GAGVSQSPRYKVAKRGQDVALRCDPISGHVSLFWYQQALGQGPEFLTYFQNEAQLDKSGLPSDRFFAERPEGSVSTLKIQRTQQEDSAVYLCASSLAPGLETQYFGPGTRLLVL.

The chain has TRBV12-3 or TRBV12-4 and TRBJ1-1; D possibly corresponds to TRBD1 (6 bases). The CDR3 spans 16 residues. V lost 3 bases, J lost 2 bases, and 16 bases lay in between. The CDR3 DNA follows: TGTGCCAGCAGTTTTTGGGGGGGCGCAGAAAACACTGAAGCTTTCTTT. Its protein is CASSFWGGAENTEAFF.

In this sample, this clonotype turned up a few times. V gene TRBV6-2 or TRBV6-3 combines with J gene TRBJ2-1; TRBD2 agrees at 11 bases. V shed 8 bases, J shed 2 bases, and the junction held 11 bases outside the gene matches. The length of the CDR3 is 17 residues. Germline lookup yields CDR1 MNHEY and CDR2 SVGEGT. The CDR3 loop reads CASSTRLAGSPYNEQFF. In nucleotides, the CDR3 is TGTGCCAGCTCCACCCGACTAGCGGGGTCCCCCTACAATGAGCAGTTCTTC.

This clonotype was counted once. This chain links TRBV7-9 with TRBJ2-7, with 11 nucleotides matching TRBD1. Germline CDR1 and CDR2: SEHNR and FQNEAQ (reference sequence). With V trimmed by 8 bases and J by 5 bases, 2 bases remained unmatched. CDR3 length equals 12 residues. CDR3 protein: CASGTGGNEQYF. For the CDR3, the DNA is TGTGCCAGCGGGACAGGGGGAAACGAGCAGTACTTC.

The chain couples TRBV5-6 to TRBJ2-7; 9 positions agree with TRBD1. Germline V gene lookup returns CDR1 SGHDT and CDR2 YYEEEE. This CDR3 has 15 amino acids. Trimming cost V 4 bases and J 2 bases; bases outside gene matches: 7. The DNA of the CDR3 is TGTGCCAGCAGCGAGGGACAGGGCATTCCCTACGAGCAGTACTTC. Amino acid sequence: CASSEGQGIPYEQYF.